This T cell receptor beta chain derives from a study of circulating and synovial CD4+ cells in juvenile arthritis. The study, taken as a whole, reports: These repertoires were less diverse than bulk blood CD4 repertoires. CPL versus bulk CD4 samples: T cell genome counts differed by at least an order of magnitude. Circulating pathogenic-like lymphocytes shared a substantially higher fraction of CDR3 sequences with synovium than bulk blood.

This clone was recorded only once. Antigen: not known. Per the germline V gene, CDR1 is MNHEY and CDR2 is SVGAGI. The J segment lost 13 bases and the V segment lost 7 bases, leaving 5 bases of the junction unmatched. The CDR3 runs to 12 residues. Patients with active juvenile idiopathic arthritis donated these samples. The repertoire was sequenced with immunoSEQ multiplex PCR; TCRdb's copy has only in-frame clones and lacks some. The table records under 40,000 clones, 93% of them present only once. The chain uses TRBV6-5 and TRBJ2-2; 11 nucleotides align to TRBD1. The sequencing sample was made of CD4+ T cells from blood. The sequence was obtained from a human donor with juvenile idiopathic arthritis. Here the CDR3 reads CASTRTGGPLFF. CDR3 coding DNA: TGTGCCAGCACCCGGACAGGGGGCCCGCTGTTTTTT.